Below are 10 T cell receptor beta chains sequenced from a single sample in a study of OX40 agonist ivuxolimab in advanced cancers. Here immunoSEQ multiplex PCR was the method, and the copy in TCRdb shows in-frame clones only, minus some. The data contain about 70,000 clones, roughly 78% of them singletons. The sequencing here drew on CD4+ or CD8+ T cells sorted from blood, taken in a trial of the OX40 agonist ivuxolimab. The receptor set was obtained from an adult with an advanced solid tumor such as melanoma, head and neck, liver or kidney cancer.

The chain links TRBV7-6 to TRBJ2-3, with no clear D. CDR1 is SGHVS and CDR2 is FNYEAQ in the germline V gene. CDR3 length: 14 amino acids. Trimming took 2 bases from V and 5 from J, leaving 11 bases between them. As DNA, the CDR3 is TGTGCCAGCAGCTTAAACTCTCTGGGAGATACGCAGTATTTT. Its protein product is CASSLNSLGDTQYF.

CDR3 region: CASSLGGPSTGELFF. In DNA, the CDR3 is TGCGCCAGCAGCTTAGGGGGCCCGAGCACCGGGGAGCTGTTTTTT. V gene TRBV5-1 combines with J gene TRBJ2-2, with 7 bases fitting TRBD1. J was trimmed by 4 bases and V by 2 bases; bases with no gene match: 5. This CDR3 spans 15 amino acids. CDR1 is SGHRS and CDR2 is YFSETQ in the germline V gene.

This chain joins TRBV6-5 and TRBJ1-6; 7 bases fit TRBD1. Germline CDR1 and CDR2: MNHEY and SVGAGI. The CDR3 is 14 amino acids. Trimming at V came to 5 bases and at J to 7 bases, leaving 5 bases not matched to a gene. The CDR3 sequence: CASSRDSWNSPLHF. The CDR3 region has the DNA TGTGCCAGCAGTAGGGACAGTTGGAATTCACCCCTCCACTTT.

CDR3: CASSPRLAGGPNEQFF. Here the CDR3 DNA reads TGTGCCAGCAGCCCCAGACTAGCGGGGGGGCCAAATGAGCAGTTCTTC. The chain joins TRBV9 to TRBJ2-1; 14 positions match TRBD2. Germline CDR1 reads SGDLS; CDR2 reads YYNGEE. V lost 4 bases, J lost 7 bases, and 7 bases stayed unmatched. The CDR3 totals 16 residues.

The chain joins TRBV28 to TRBJ2-7, with 7 bases fitting TRBD1. V gave up 8 bases and J gave up 2 bases; unmatched junction bases: 3. Germline-derived CDR1 and CDR2 are MDHEN and SYDVKM. The length of the CDR3 is 12 residues. The CDR3 sequence: CASRQGPYEQYF. Here the CDR3 DNA reads TGTGCCAGCCGACAGGGACCCTACGAGCAGTACTTC.

The chain recombines TRBV28 with TRBJ1-5; D gene uncertain. The CDR3 totals 12 residues. Germline lookup yields CDR1 MDHEN and CDR2 SYDVKM. The germline V and J ends were trimmed by 7 bases and 5 bases, with 9 bases remaining between them. The CDR3 is CASTQRDQPQHF. The CDR3 DNA reads as TGTGCCAGCACGCAGCGTGATCAGCCCCAGCATTTT.

The chain is built from TRBV5-6 and TRBJ1-2; TRBD1 is a possible D gene (5 bases). Trimming took off 4 bases at V and 7 bases at J, with 23 bases between the two ends. Germline V lookup: CDR1 SGHDT, CDR2 YYEEEE. The CDR3 contains 16 residues. CDR3 nucleotides: TGTGCCAGCAGCCTATTTGACAGCGGATTACAGGTTGGCTACACCTTC. Encoded protein: CASSLFDSGLQVGYTF.

The chain combines TRBV6-5 with TRBJ2-7; D gene unclear. CDR1 is MNHEY, CDR2 SVGAGI, per germline. V was clipped by 4 bases and J by 0 bases, with 13 bases between them. There are 15 residues in the CDR3. CDR3 residues: CASSFSLPSSYEQYF. In DNA, the CDR3 is TGTGCCAGCAGTTTCAGTCTACCTAGCTCCTACGAGCAGTACTTC.

The CDR3 sequence: CASSLGAVNSPLHF. DNA for the CDR3: TGTGCCAGCAGCTTAGGGGCAGTTAATTCACCCCTCCACTTT. The V gene is TRBV11-3, the J gene TRBJ1-6; D is unresolved. Looked up from germline, CDR1 is SGHNT and CDR2 is YENEEA. Trimming left V 1 base short and J 6 bases short, with 7 bases between. The CDR3 extends over 14 amino acids.

For the CDR3, the DNA is TGTGCCACCCGGTGGGAATCCGGGAGGCCCACCGGGGAGCTGTTTTTT. This encodes CATRWESGRPTGELFF. The chain carries TRBV27 and TRBJ2-2; 7 bases line up with TRBD2. With 10 bases clipped from V and 4 bases from J, the junction kept 15 bases outside the gene matches. The CDR3 extends over 16 amino acids. In germline, CDR1 is MNHEY, CDR2 SMNVEV (reference sequence).